This T cell receptor (beta chain) emerged from a study of T cells in Graves' hyperthyroidism and ophthalmopathy. Regions amplified from RNA transcripts were the TCR beta CDR3 regions. The HTBI primer set was used in a first-round RT-PCR of the TCR CDR3. TCRdb re-derived calls from the multiplex PCR reads in MiXCR, one entry per CDR3 protein. In the table there are about 360,000 distinct CDR3 sequences, over 10% of which are singletons. CDR1 and CDR2 from the germline V gene are PRHDT and FYEKMQ (reference sequence). V shed 5 bases and J shed 2 bases, with 7 bases lying between them. There are 12 residues in the CDR3. This clonotype was seen at least ten times.

V and J are TRBV13 and TRBJ2-7; D call uncertain. The receptor's source is a woman aged 18-35 years with Graves' hyperthyroidism. Sequenced sample: blood. CDR3 sequence reads: CASSIQPYEQYF. CDR3 bases: TGTGCCAGCAGCATACAGCCCTACGAGCAGTACTTC.